What follows is one TCR beta chain and its context. The data derive from a study of blood T cell repertoires in COVID-19. Clones were sequenced by immunoSEQ multiplex PCR, and TCRdb holds only the in-frame ones, with some missing. Here the sample spans around 64,000 clones, more than 80% being singletons. The CDR3 sequence is 16 residues long. Germline V gene lookup returns CDR1 LNHNV and CDR2 YYDKDF (reference sequence). V lost 0 bases to trimming and J lost 0 bases, with 6 bases between them. The chain combines TRBV15 with TRBJ2-6; no reliable D call. The clonotype comes from a man aged 25 to 45 with acute or convalescent COVID-19. The specimen was peripheral blood. The CDR3 DNA sequence: TGTGCCACCAGCAGAGATCGGTACTCTGGGGCCAACGTCCTGACTTTC. It is translated as CATSRDRYSGANVLTF.